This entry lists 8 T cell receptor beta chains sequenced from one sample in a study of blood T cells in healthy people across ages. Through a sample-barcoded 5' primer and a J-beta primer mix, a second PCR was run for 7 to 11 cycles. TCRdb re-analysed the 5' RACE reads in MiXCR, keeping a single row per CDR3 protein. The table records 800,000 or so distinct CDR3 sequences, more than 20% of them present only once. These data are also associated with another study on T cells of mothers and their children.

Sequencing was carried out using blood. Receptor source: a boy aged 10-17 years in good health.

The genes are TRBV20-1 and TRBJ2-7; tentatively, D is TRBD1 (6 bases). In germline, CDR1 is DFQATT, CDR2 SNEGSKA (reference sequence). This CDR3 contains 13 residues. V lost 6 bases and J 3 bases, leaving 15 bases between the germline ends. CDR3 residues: CSAGQGPHYEQYF. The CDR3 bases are TGCAGTGCGGGTCAGGGGCCTCACTACGAGCAGTACTTC.

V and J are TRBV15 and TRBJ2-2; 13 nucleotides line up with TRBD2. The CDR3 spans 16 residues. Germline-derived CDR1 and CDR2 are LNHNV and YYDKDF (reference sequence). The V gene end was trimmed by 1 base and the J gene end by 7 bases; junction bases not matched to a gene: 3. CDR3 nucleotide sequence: TGTGCCACCAGCAGAGGGACTAGCGGGAGTCACGGGGAGCTGTTTTTT. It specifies CATSRGTSGSHGELFF.

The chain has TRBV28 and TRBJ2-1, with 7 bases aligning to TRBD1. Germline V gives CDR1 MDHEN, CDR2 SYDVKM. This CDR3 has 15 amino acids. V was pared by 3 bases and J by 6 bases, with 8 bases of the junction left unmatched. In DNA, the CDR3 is TGTGCCAGCAGTTTTGTCGGGCCAGGGGGCAATGAGCAGTTCTTC. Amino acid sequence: CASSFVGPGGNEQFF. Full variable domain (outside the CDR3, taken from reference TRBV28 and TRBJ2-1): DVKVTQSSRYLVKRTGEKVFLECVQDMDHENMFWYRQDPGLGLRLIYFSYDVKMKEKGDIPEGYSVSREKKERFSLILESASTNQTSMYLCASSFVGPGGNEQFFGPGTRLTVL.

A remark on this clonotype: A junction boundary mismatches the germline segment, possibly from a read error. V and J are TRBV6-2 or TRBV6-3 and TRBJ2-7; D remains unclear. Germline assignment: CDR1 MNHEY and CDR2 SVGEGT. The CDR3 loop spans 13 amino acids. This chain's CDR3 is CVSSYSRRYEQYF. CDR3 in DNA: TGTGTCAGCAGTTACTCGAGGCGGTACGAGCAGTACTTC.

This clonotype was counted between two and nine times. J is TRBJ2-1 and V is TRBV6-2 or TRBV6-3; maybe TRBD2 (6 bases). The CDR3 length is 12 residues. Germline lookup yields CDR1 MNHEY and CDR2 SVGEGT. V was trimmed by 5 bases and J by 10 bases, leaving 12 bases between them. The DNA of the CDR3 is TGTGCCAGCAGTGGAGGGCCCTTAGAGCAGTTCTTC. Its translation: CASSGGPLEQFF.

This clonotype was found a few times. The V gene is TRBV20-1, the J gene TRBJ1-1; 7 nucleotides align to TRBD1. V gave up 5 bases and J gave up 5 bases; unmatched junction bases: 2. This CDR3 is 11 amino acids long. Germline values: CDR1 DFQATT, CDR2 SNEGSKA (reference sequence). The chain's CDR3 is CSAFRGTEAFF. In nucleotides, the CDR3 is TGCAGTGCTTTCAGGGGGACTGAAGCTTTCTTT.

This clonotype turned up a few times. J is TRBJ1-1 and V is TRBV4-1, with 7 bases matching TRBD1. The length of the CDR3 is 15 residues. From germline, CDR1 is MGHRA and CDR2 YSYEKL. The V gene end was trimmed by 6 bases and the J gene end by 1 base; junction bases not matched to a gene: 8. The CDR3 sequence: CASRQQGTGNTEAFF. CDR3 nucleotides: TGCGCCAGCAGACAACAGGGGACGGGGAACACTGAAGCTTTCTTT.

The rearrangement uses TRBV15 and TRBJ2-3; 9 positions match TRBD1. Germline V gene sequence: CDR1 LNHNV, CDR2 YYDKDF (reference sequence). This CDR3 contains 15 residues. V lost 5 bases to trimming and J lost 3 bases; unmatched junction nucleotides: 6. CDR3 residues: CATSGGTGITDTQYF. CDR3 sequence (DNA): TGTGCCACCAGCGGGGGGACAGGGATAACAGATACGCAGTATTTT.